The clone carrying this T cell receptor (beta chain) has a handful of counts. What it binds is unknown. The read terminates 3 residues before the CDR3 end, so the remaining end is supplied by the germline J gene. Clones were read by immunoSEQ multiplex PCR, and TCRdb kept only the in-frame ones, dropping some. The sample shows around 19,000 clones, none of them appearing just once. Germline CDR1 LNHDA, CDR2 SQIVND (reference sequence). The CDR3 runs to 20 residues. Losses at the gene ends were 0 bases for V and 0 bases for J; bases not matched to a gene: 9. This record belongs to a study of T cell clonality in common variable immunodeficiency. Study-level points and caveats: Fewer deletions and N-nucleotide insertions were reportedly seen in common variable immunodeficiency TCR beta sequences.

The material sequenced was peripheral blood mononuclear cells. This chain links TRBV19 with TRBJ2-1; 12 positions agree with TRBD2. The sequence derives from a human donor with common variable immunodeficiency. The CDR3 bases that were read are TGTGCCAGTAGTATAGAACCCTACGGACTAGCGGGGACCTCCTACAATGAG. It codes for CASSIEPYGLAGTSYNE. The whole CDR3 reads CASSIEPYGLAGTSYNEQFF.